This T cell receptor beta chain comes out of a study of PD-1 blockade in classical Hodgkin lymphoma. CDR3 size: 16 residues. Trimming took 0 bases from V and 6 from J, leaving 15 bases between them. Germline V gene data show CDR1 as SGDLS and CDR2 as YYNGEE. Regarding time point: cycle 4 day 1 (C4D1), after about 6 weeks of nivolumab. There was relapse after autologous stem cell transplantation in every patient, and there was variation in brentuximab vedotin exposure. Magnetic depletion of unwanted cells isolated CD4+ T cells from thawed PBMCs. TCRdb keeps only in-frame clones here, not all; method: immunoSEQ multiplex PCR. The data show fewer than 35,000 clones, around four fifths seen once.

The sequence derives from a human donor with classical Hodgkin lymphoma. The chain is built from TRBV9 and TRBJ1-4; D uncertain. Specimen: CD4+ T cells from blood, collected before the fourth cycle of nivolumab. CDR3 sequence (DNA): TGTGCCAGCAGCGTAGCAATCCGGGAAACGGATGAAAAACTGTTTTTT. Amino acid sequence: CASSVAIRETDEKLFF.